The 6 T cell receptor beta chains reported below all come from one sample, sequenced in a study of blood T cell repertoires in COVID-19. The method was immunoSEQ multiplex PCR; TCRdb's version includes in-frame clones alone and lacks a portion of them. The data show 200,000 or so clones, around 81% seen once. Input material: PBMCs or T cells enriched from blood (not recorded which). These receptors came from a woman aged 40 to 55 with acute COVID-19.

This chain connects TRBV5-4 to TRBJ1-1; 7 nucleotides line up with TRBD1. The CDR3 runs 13 residues. V trimming: 3 bases; J trimming: 4 bases; junction bases outside the gene matches: 3. The V gene's germline CDR1 is SGHNT and CDR2 YYREEE (reference sequence). CDR3 coding DNA: TGTGCCAGCAGCTCACCAGGGGGCACTGAAGCTTTCTTT. As protein: CASSSPGGTEAFF. The full variable domain, rest sourced from reference TRBV5-4 and TRBJ1-1, is ETGVTQSPTHLIKTRGQQVTLRCSSQSGHNTVSWYQQALGQGPQFIFQYYREEENGRGNFPPRFSGLQFPNYSSELNVNALELDDSALYLCASSSPGGTEAFFGQGTRLTVV.

The V and J genes are TRBV7-6 and TRBJ2-3, with 13 positions matching TRBD2. After removal of 5 bases from V and 2 bases from J, the junction contained 7 bases not matched to a gene. CDR3 length: 17 residues. Germline loops: CDR1 SGHVS, CDR2 FNYEAQ. CDR3 sequence (DNA): TGTGCCAGCAGCAGACTAGCGGGAGGAGAGTTCACAGATACGCAGTATTTT. It codes for CASSRLAGGEFTDTQYF.

The V and J genes are TRBV6-5 and TRBJ1-1, with TRBD1 as a possible D gene (5 bases). Germline V CDR1 and CDR2: MNHEY, SVGAGI. The CDR3 has 13 residues. Trimming took off 4 bases at V and 1 base at J, with 7 bases between the two ends. The CDR3 nucleotides read TGTGCCAGCAGTTTCAGGGAGAACACTGAAGCTTTCTTT. Its protein is CASSFRENTEAFF.

V and J are TRBV11-1 and TRBJ2-3; 16 positions agree with TRBD2. Germline V gene sequence: CDR1 SGHAT, CDR2 FQDESV (reference sequence). This CDR3 region has 16 residues. Trimming at V came to 5 bases and at J to 5 bases, leaving 4 bases not matched to a gene. This CDR3 is CASSGTSGRVKDTQYF. CDR3 nucleotides: TGTGCCAGCAGCGGGACTAGCGGGAGGGTGAAAGATACGCAGTATTTT.

The chain carries TRBV6-2 or TRBV6-3 and TRBJ2-7; D might be TRBD1 (5 bases). V was shortened by 0 bases and J by 1 base, with 7 bases between the two germline ends. The CDR3 covers 14 residues. The germline gives CDR1 MNHEY, CDR2 SVGEGT. In nucleotides, the CDR3 is TGTGCCAGCAGTTACTCGCAGGGTTCCTACGAGCAGTACTTC. Its protein is CASSYSQGSYEQYF.

J is TRBJ1-1 and V is TRBV19, with D possibly TRBD1 on 5 matching bases. The germline V and J ends were trimmed by 2 bases and 6 bases, with 13 bases remaining between them. There are 14 residues in the CDR3. Per the germline V gene, CDR1 is LNHDA and CDR2 is SQIVND (reference sequence). The CDR3 DNA follows: TGTGCCAGTAGTATACTGCAGGGTACGGCTGAAGCTTTCTTT. As protein: CASSILQGTAEAFF.